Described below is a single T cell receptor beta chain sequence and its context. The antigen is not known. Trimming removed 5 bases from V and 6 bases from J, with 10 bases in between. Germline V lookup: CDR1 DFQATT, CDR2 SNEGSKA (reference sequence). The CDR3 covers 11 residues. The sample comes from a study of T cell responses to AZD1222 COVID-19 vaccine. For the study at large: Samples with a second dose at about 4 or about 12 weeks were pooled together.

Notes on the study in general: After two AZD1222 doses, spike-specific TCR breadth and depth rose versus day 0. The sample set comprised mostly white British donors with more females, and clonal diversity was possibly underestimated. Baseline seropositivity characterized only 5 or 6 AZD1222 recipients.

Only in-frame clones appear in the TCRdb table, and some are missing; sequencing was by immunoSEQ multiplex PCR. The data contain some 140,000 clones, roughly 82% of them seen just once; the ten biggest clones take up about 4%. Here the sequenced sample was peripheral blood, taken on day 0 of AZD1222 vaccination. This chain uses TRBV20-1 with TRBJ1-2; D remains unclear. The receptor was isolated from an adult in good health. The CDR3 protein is CSALAGNGYTF. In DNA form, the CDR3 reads TGCAGTGCTTTAGCGGGGAATGGCTACACCTTC.